These T cell receptor beta chains were read from a single sample in a study of blood T cell repertoires in COVID-19. Only in-frame clones appear in the TCRdb table, and some are missing; sequencing was by immunoSEQ multiplex PCR. In the table there are 150,000 to 200,000 clones, 90% of which are singletons. The sequenced material came from peripheral blood. The receptors were sampled from a man aged 45-60 years with acute or convalescent COVID-19. The CDR3 runs from the conserved cysteine through the conserved F or W. Fields, in order: CDR3 length, V gene, J gene, D gene, CDR3 protein. D genes are given only for firm matches.

>15|TRBV5-1|TRBJ2-1|TRBD2
CASSLGAGGFNEQFF
>16|TRBV20-1|TRBJ1-1|TRBD1
CSASGQGALWNTEAFF
>16|TRBV5-1|TRBJ1-4|.
CASRPGLLAGYEKLFF
>13|TRBV10-2|TRBJ1-5|.
CASSGGGYQPQHF
>14|TRBV5-6|TRBJ2-2|.
CASSFGGNTGELFF
>16|TRBV16|TRBJ1-2|.
CASSQARDSRGGGYTF
>15|TRBV9|TRBJ1-5|.
CASSMESGINQPQHF
>14|TRBV5-8|TRBJ2-7|.
CASSPSTPGHQPSF
>15|TRBV7-2|TRBJ1-4|TRBD1
CASSVSGTGEEKLFF
>12|TRBV19|TRBJ1-5|.
CASSQAPGPQHF
>14|TRBV3-1/TRBV3-2|TRBJ2-5|TRBD1
CASSQGQPPWTQYF
>13|TRBV19|TRBJ1-5|.
CASSRDSNQPQHF
>15|TRBV5-4|TRBJ1-3|TRBD1
CASSLDRGSGNTIYF
>14|TRBV7-2|TRBJ2-1|.
CASSLEVRGYEQFF
>14|TRBV19|TRBJ1-5|.
CASSYRDSNQPQHF
>12|TRBV29-1|TRBJ2-3|.
CSVERAADTQYF
>14|TRBV6-2/TRBV6-3|TRBJ2-1|.
CASSEGVSYNEQFF
>17|TRBV6-2/TRBV6-3|TRBJ2-6|TRBD1
CASSSGTGVSGANVLTF
>14|TRBV4-1|TRBJ1-2|.
CASSQDDRFHGYTF
>17|TRBV5-1|TRBJ1-5|.
CASSLEAGFGGNQPQHF
>16|TRBV27|TRBJ2-2|TRBD1
CASSSIWTGRAGELFF
>15|TRBV19|TRBJ1-1|TRBD1
CASSTLPTGSTEAFF
>13|TRBV29-1|TRBJ2-7|.
CSVEDRASYEQYF
>18|TRBV10-2|TRBJ2-1|.
CASSPSPGGAPNYNEQFF
>14|TRBV3-1/TRBV3-2|TRBJ2-1|.
CASSLAGTYNEQFF
>15|TRBV27|TRBJ2-5|.
CASSLSRGFQETQYF
>16|TRBV18|TRBJ1-1|TRBD1
CASSPATGVGNTEAFF
>15|TRBV28|TRBJ2-1|TRBD2
CASSATSGDYNEQFF
>15|TRBV5-1|TRBJ1-3|TRBD1
CASSGGTASGNTIYF
>17|TRBV3-1/TRBV3-2|TRBJ2-5|.
CASSPRGYSRHGETQYF
>15|TRBV7-2|TRBJ2-3|TRBD1
CASSPQGARTDTQYF
>14|TRBV3-1/TRBV3-2|TRBJ1-2|TRBD1
CASSQLDRGDGYTF
>15|TRBV28|TRBJ2-3|.
CASSLGWVGADTQYF
>13|TRBV12-5|TRBJ2-5|.
CASGLVGSKTQYF
>13|TRBV27|TRBJ2-4|.
CASRAGSKNIQYF
>15|TRBV7-8|TRBJ2-3|TRBD2
CASSPSGGGTDTQYF
>13|TRBV2|TRBJ1-1|.
CASSMRSGTEAFF
>15|TRBV2|TRBJ1-5|.
CASSFDRHGNQPQHF
>19|TRBV12-5|TRBJ1-6|TRBD1
CASGPGTVLASSYNSPLHF
>15|TRBV11-2|TRBJ2-1|.
CASSATPTMYNEQFF
>14|TRBV28|TRBJ1-6|.
CASKWTVYNSPLHF
>13|TRBV2|TRBJ2-5|TRBD1
CASGQVRQETQYF
>17|TRBV14|TRBJ2-1|TRBD1
CASSQGPGQTPLGEQFF
>16|TRBV14|TRBJ2-1|TRBD2
CASSSLAGGPGNEQFF
>12|TRBV28|TRBJ1-2|.
CASSPTGYGYTF
>16|TRBV5-1|TRBJ2-2|TRBD1
CASSLALQGAAGELFF
>15|TRBV3-1/TRBV3-2|TRBJ2-5|.
CASSRLSGGQETQYF
>15|TRBV28|TRBJ1-1|.
CASSVNPGGQTEAFF
>14|TRBV28|TRBJ2-7|.
CASSLAGNHYEQYF
>13|TRBV11-2|TRBJ1-4|.
CASSEIGREKLFF
>12|TRBV27|TRBJ1-4|.
CASSLRGGKLFF
>13|TRBV7-2|TRBJ2-1|.
CASSSLNRLEQFF
>17|TRBV11-2|TRBJ2-1|TRBD2
CASSLDGTSGSYNEQFF
>15|TRBV7-2|TRBJ1-2|.
CASSLVDSVYYGYTF
>15|TRBV7-8|TRBJ1-2|TRBD1
CASSFLKGAGYGYTF